The 16 T cell receptor beta chains below come from one sample, sequenced in a study of T cell repertoires in cytomegalovirus infection. Antigens of these TCRs are unknown. TCRdb analysed the reads with MiXCR anew, one entry per CDR3 protein. The sample includes roughly 990,000 distinct CDR3 sequences, 30% to 40% of them seen just once. The sample consisted of cultured CD8+ T cells from PBMCs, taken from culture after CMV antigen stimulation. The receptors here all came from a human donor in good health (CMV status not recorded). Some clones in this sample may be carry-over from other donors' samples.

The sample holds a few counts of this clonotype. The chain links TRBV4-1 to TRBJ2-3; D is perhaps TRBD1 (6 bases). Germline lookup yields CDR1 MGHRA and CDR2 YSYEKL. V lost 2 bases and J lost 0, with 9 bases in between. This CDR3 has 15 residues. This chain's CDR3 is CASSQQGRSTDTQYF. The CDR3 bases are TGCGCCAGCAGCCAACAGGGGCGTAGCACAGATACGCAGTATTTT.

V is TRBV27 and J is TRBJ1-1, with TRBD1 as a possible D gene (6 bases). Germline CDR1 and CDR2: MNHEY and SMNVEV (reference sequence). Deletions cut 7 bases from V and 5 bases from J, with 23 bases between. The CDR3 runs to 16 residues. CDR3 sequence (DNA): TGTGCCAGCACCCCCGGTGGGGGGGGGCGCGGGACTGAAGCTTTCTTT. Translation gives CASTPGGGGRGTEAFF.

V usage is TRBV7-9 and J usage is TRBJ2-1; 10 positions match TRBD2. The CDR3 has 17 amino acids. Germline V gene lookup returns CDR1 SEHNR and CDR2 FQNEAQ (reference sequence). J was trimmed by 8 bases and V by 1 base; bases with no gene match: 11. The CDR3 region is CASSLGPSGGLAHEQFF. CDR3 in DNA: TGTGCCAGCAGCTTAGGGCCTAGCGGGGGTCTAGCACATGAGCAGTTCTTC. Full variable domain (outside the CDR3, taken from reference TRBV7-9 and TRBJ2-1): DTGVSQNPRHKITKRGQNVTFRCDPISEHNRLYWYRQTLGQGPEFLTYFQNEAQLEKSRLLSDRFSAERPKGSFSTLEIQRTEQGDSAMYLCASSLGPSGGLAHEQFFGPGTRLTVL.

This clonotype was counted many times. The rearrangement uses TRBV9 and TRBJ1-4; a possible D gene is TRBD1 (5 bases). V lost 4 bases and J 0 bases, leaving 10 bases between the germline ends. This CDR3 contains 15 residues. CDR1 is SGDLS, CDR2 YYNGEE, per germline. The DNA of the CDR3 is TGTGCCAGCAGCTTCCGGACAACAACTAATGAAAAACTGTTTTTT. Translated: CASSFRTTTNEKLFF.

This clonotype has a single count. The chain joins TRBV25-1 to TRBJ1-3; 7 bases are a match to TRBD1. The ends lost 11 bases at V and 6 bases at J; junction bases unmatched: 4. Looked up from germline, CDR1 is MGHDK and CDR2 is SYGVNS. The CDR3 is 11 amino acids. CDR3 in DNA: TGTGCCGCCGGGACAGCAAACACCATATATTTT. Translation gives CAAGTANTIYF. The whole variable domain, remainder taken from reference TRBV25-1 and TRBJ1-3, is EADIYQTPRYLVIGTGKKITLECSQTMGHDKMYWYQQDPGMELHLIHYSYGVNSTEKGDLSSESTVSRIRTEHFPLTLESARPSHTSQYLCAAGTANTIYFGEGSWLTVV.

A note on this clonotype: The junction departs from the called germline gene at one end, perhaps through a read error. The chain joins TRBV25-1 to TRBJ1-2; 9 nucleotides agree with TRBD1. Germline V gene data show CDR1 as MGHDK and CDR2 as SYGVNS. The CDR3 has 12 amino acids. The CDR3 nucleotides are TGTGCCAGCAGTGTCGGACAGGGGCCCAGCGCCTTC. Amino acid sequence: CASSVGQGPSAF.

This clonotype was seen repeatedly, ten times or more. The gene calls are TRBV7-6 and TRBJ2-1; D may match TRBD1 or TRBD2 (5 bases each). This CDR3 has 15 residues. Germline V gene lookup returns CDR1 SGHVS and CDR2 FNYEAQ. The V end lost 4 bases, the J end lost 0 bases, and 10 bases lay between the germline ends. Here the CDR3 reads CASSSGTSSYNEQFF. The CDR3 nucleotides read TGTGCCAGCAGCTCCGGGACGAGCTCCTACAATGAGCAGTTCTTC. The whole variable domain, remainder taken from reference TRBV7-6 and TRBJ2-1, is GAGVSQSPRYKVTKRGQDVALRCDPISGHVSLYWYRQALGQGPEFLTYFNYEAQQDKSGLPNDRFSAERPEGSISTLTIQRTEQRDSAMYRCASSSGTSSYNEQFFGPGTRLTVL.

In its sample, this clonotype was seen a few times. The chain has TRBV6-2 or TRBV6-3 and TRBJ2-3, with 7 bases lining up with TRBD2. With V trimmed by 2 bases and J by 3 bases, 2 bases remained unmatched. From germline, CDR1 is MNHEY and CDR2 SVGEGT. The CDR3 totals 14 residues. The CDR3 DNA sequence: TGTGCCAGCAGTTACGAGGGACTAACAGATACGCAGTATTTT. It yields the protein CASSYEGLTDTQYF.

The chain links TRBV4-2 to TRBJ1-2, with 8 positions matching TRBD1. V shed 2 bases, J shed 6 bases, and the junction held 11 bases outside the gene matches. Per germline, CDR1 LGHNA and CDR2 YNFKEQ. The CDR3 sequence is 16 residues long. The CDR3 sequence is CASSQNGQGGPDGYTF. CDR3 in DNA: TGTGCCAGCAGCCAAAATGGACAGGGTGGACCTGATGGCTACACCTTC.

This clonotype was counted at least ten times. This chain joins TRBV7-2 and TRBJ2-3; weak D call: TRBD1 (5 bases). Germline CDR1 and CDR2: SGHTA and FQGNSA. V lost 5 bases, J lost 2 bases, and 8 bases lay in between. The CDR3 extends over 13 amino acids. CDR3 bases: TGTGCCAGCAGCCCGGACAACACAGATACGCAGTATTTT. Translation: CASSPDNTDTQYF.

The gene calls are TRBV29-1 and TRBJ2-5; D is uncertain. The V gene lost 6 bases and the J gene lost 2 bases, with 19 bases spanning the gap. CDR3 length: 15 residues. Germline assignment: CDR1 SQVTM and CDR2 ANQGSEA. CDR3 in amino acids: CSVERTPVPQETQYF. CDR3 DNA sequence: TGCAGCGTGGAGCGTACACCAGTCCCACAAGAGACCCAGTACTTC.

The V and J genes are TRBV10-3 and TRBJ1-2, with 9 bases fitting TRBD1. CDR3 length: 16 residues. V shed 4 bases, J shed 5 bases, and the junction held 11 bases outside the gene matches. Per the germline V gene, CDR1 is ENHRY and CDR2 is SYGVKD. The CDR3 sequence: CAISGGDRVLGYGYTF. CDR3 nucleotides: TGTGCCATCAGTGGAGGGGACAGGGTACTTGGATATGGCTACACCTTC.

This clonotype turned up a few times. This rearrangement joins TRBV13 to TRBJ2-3; 7 nucleotides agree with TRBD1. This CDR3 has 15 residues. V trimming: 4 bases; J trimming: 6 bases; junction bases outside the gene matches: 10. Germline-derived CDR1 and CDR2 are PRHDT and FYEKMQ (reference sequence). This chain's CDR3 is CASSYTGAFDDTQYF. CDR3 sequence (DNA): TGTGCCAGCAGCTACACAGGGGCGTTTGACGATACGCAGTATTTT.

The V and J genes are TRBV7-6 and TRBJ1-1; TRBD1 aligns across 8 bases. With V trimmed by 5 bases and J by 4 bases, 6 bases remained unmatched. The CDR3 contains 14 residues. Germline V gives CDR1 SGHVS, CDR2 FNYEAQ. CDR3 bases: TGTGCCAGCAGCCAAAGTCAGGGGGCCACTGAAGCTTTCTTT. It codes for CASSQSQGATEAFF.

V usage is TRBV24-1 and J usage is TRBJ2-2; tentative D call: TRBD1 (5 bases). The CDR3 length is 16 residues. Germline CDR1 is KGHDR and CDR2 is SFDVKD. V shed 1 base and J shed 5 bases, with 13 bases lying between them. The CDR3 sequence: CATSDLRQGRTGELFF. CDR3 bases: TGTGCCACCAGTGATTTAAGGCAGGGTCGTACCGGGGAGCTGTTTTTT.

This clonotype was detected many times. A junction boundary mismatches the germline segment, possibly from a read error. The chain is built from TRBV7-7 and TRBJ2-1; possibly TRBD2 for D (7 bases). Germline-derived CDR1 and CDR2 are SSHAT and FNYEAQ (reference sequence). The CDR3 has 16 amino acids. CDR3 residues: CASSLNRGAGYNEQFF. The CDR3 bases are TGTGCTAGCAGCTTAAACCGGGGGGCGGGCTACAATGAGCAGTTCTTC.